Given below is one T cell receptor beta chain in context. Its antigen remains unknown. The sample belongs to a study of T cell clonotyping in hematopoietic cell transplantation. Notes on the study in general: CD4 and CD8 repertoire contributions could not be separated without sorting.

Profiling relied on immunoSEQ multiplex PCR, and the TCRdb table lists in-frame clones only, not all of them. The data hold roughly 5,000 clones, with about 93% observed a single time. V shed 7 bases and J 9 bases; nucleotides not matched to a gene: 13. This CDR3 contains 15 residues. Germline CDR1 SGDLS, CDR2 YYNGEE. This chain joins TRBV9 and TRBJ1-6; the match to TRBD1 covers 7 bases. The sequences come from PBMCs, collected 180 days after allogeneic stem cell transplant. The clonotype originates from a male patient in his sixties or seventies who had an allogeneic stem cell transplant from a related donor, so the T cells may come from the graft donor. Some clones in this sample may be carry-over from other donors' samples. The CDR3 DNA sequence: TGTGCCAGCGGGCGGGACAGCGACGGAACTTCACCCCTCCACTTT. Protein sequence: CASGRDSDGTSPLHF.